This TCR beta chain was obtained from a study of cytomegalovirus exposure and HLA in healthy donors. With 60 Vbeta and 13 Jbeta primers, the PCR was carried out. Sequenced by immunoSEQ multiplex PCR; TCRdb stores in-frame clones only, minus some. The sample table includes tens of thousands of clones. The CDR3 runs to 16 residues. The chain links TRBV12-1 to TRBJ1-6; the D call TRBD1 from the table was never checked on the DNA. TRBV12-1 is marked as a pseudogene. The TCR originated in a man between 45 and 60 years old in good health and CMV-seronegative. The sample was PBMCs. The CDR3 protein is CASSKPTGVPNSPLHF. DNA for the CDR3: TGTGCCAGCAGCAAACCAACAGGGGTTCCTAATTCACCCCTCCACTTT.